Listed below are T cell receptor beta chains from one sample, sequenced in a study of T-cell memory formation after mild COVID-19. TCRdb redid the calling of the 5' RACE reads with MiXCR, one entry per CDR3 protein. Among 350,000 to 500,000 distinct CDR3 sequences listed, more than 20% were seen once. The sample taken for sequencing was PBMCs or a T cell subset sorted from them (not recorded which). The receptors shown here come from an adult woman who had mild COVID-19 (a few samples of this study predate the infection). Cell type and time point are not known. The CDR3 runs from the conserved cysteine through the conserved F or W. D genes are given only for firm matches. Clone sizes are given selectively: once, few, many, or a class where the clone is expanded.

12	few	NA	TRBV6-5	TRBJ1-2	CASSYSGDGYTF	TGTGCCAGCAGTTACTCGGGGGATGGCTACACCTTC
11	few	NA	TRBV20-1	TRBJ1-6	CSAYKDSPLHF	TGCAGTGCTTACAAGGATTCACCCCTCCACTTT
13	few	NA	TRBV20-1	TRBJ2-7	CSAPPEGVGEQYF	TGCAGTGCTCCCCCCGAAGGGGTCGGCGAGCAGTACTTC
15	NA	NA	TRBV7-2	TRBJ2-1	CASSSRDFGYNEQFF	TGTGCCAGCAGCTCCCGGGACTTTGGCTACAATGAGCAGTTCTTC
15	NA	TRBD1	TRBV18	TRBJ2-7	CASSPSLQGSYEQYF	TGTGCCAGCTCACCATCCTTACAGGGGAGCTACGAGCAGTACTTC
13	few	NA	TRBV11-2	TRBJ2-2	CASSLQGSGELFF	TGTGCCAGCAGCCTACAGGGCTCCGGGGAGCTGTTTTTT
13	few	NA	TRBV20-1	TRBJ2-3	CSARTPDTDTQYF	TGCAGTGCTAGAACCCCGGACACAGATACGCAGTATTTT
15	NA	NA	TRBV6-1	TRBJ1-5	CASSGQNRSNQPQHF	TGTGCCAGCAGTGGGCAGAACAGGAGCAATCAGCCCCAGCATTTT
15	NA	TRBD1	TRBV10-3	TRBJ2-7	CAISDTGVTSYEQYF	TGTGCCATCAGCGATACAGGGGTAACCTCCTACGAGCAGTACTTC
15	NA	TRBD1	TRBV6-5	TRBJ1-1	CASSYDRGLNTEAFF	TGTGCCAGCAGCTATGACAGGGGGCTTAACACTGAAGCTTTCTTT
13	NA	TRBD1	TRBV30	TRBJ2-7	CASGTDRPYEQYF	TGTGCCTCCGGGACGGACAGGCCCTACGAGCAGTACTTC
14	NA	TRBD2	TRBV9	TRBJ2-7	CASSVGGSGNEQYF	TGTGCCAGCAGCGTAGGCGGGAGCGGGAACGAGCAGTACTTC
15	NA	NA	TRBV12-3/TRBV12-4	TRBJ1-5	CASSDGQLSNQPQHF	TGTGCCAGCAGTGATGGACAGCTGAGCAATCAGCCCCAGCATTTT